This paragraph reports one T cell receptor beta chain. TCRdb re-called clones from the PCR reads using MiXCR. The table has roughly 40,000 clones, approximately 16% seen once. The sample originates from a study of metastatic and nonmetastatic thyroid tumors. Every patient underwent thyroid surgery untreated. The CDR3 contains 16 residues. The V end lost 6 bases, the J end lost 4 bases, and 22 bases lay between the germline ends. CDR1 and CDR2 from the germline V gene are SNHLY and FYNNEI. The origin of this receptor is a female donor with papillary thyroid cancer or a benign thyroid nodule (not recorded which). Some clones in this sample may be carry-over from other donors' samples. The J gene is TRBJ2-7, the V gene TRBV2, with D possibly being TRBD1 (5 bases). The sequenced material came from blood. The CDR3 DNA follows: TGTGCCAGCAGCCAAGGACCTCAGGGTGCAGGTTACGAGCAGTACTTC. This encodes CASSQGPQGAGYEQYF.